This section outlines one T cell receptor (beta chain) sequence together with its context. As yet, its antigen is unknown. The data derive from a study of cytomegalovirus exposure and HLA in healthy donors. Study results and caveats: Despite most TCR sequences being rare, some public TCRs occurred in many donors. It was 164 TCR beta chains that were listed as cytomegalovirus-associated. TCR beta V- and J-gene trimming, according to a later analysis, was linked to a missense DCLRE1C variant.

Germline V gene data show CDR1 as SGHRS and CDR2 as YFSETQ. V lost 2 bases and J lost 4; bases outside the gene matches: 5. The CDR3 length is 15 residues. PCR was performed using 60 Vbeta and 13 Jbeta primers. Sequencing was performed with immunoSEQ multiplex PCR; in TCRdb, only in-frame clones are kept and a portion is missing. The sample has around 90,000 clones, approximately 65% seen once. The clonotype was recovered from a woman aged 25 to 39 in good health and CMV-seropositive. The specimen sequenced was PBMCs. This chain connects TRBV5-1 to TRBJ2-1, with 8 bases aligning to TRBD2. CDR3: CASSFGGGIYNEQFF. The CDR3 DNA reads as TGCGCCAGCAGCTTCGGCGGGGGGATTTACAATGAGCAGTTCTTC.